This T cell receptor beta chain came from a study of blood T cell repertoires in COVID-19. The protocol was immunoSEQ multiplex PCR, while the TCRdb copy is restricted to in-frame clones and leaves out a portion. This repertoire shows 260,000 or so clones, around 90% found once; its top ten account for less than 10%. The receptor was derived from a man aged 18 to 35 with active or convalescent COVID-19. Sequencing input: peripheral blood.

The CDR3 nucleotides are TGTGCCAGCAGCGGGCAGCTACACACCGGGGAGCTGTTTTTT. It encodes CASSGQLHTGELFF. This sequence joins TRBV7-9 and TRBJ2-2; D remains ambiguous. This CDR3 is built from 14 residues. The V end lost 5 bases, the J end lost 3 bases, and 10 bases lay between the germline ends. CDR1 is SEHNR and CDR2 is FQNEAQ in the germline V gene (reference sequence).